Below are 14 T cell receptor beta chains sequenced from a single sample in a study of HIV-infected patients and healthy controls. TCRdb processed the 5' RACE reads anew with MiXCR; each CDR3 protein has one entry. The data show around 64,000 distinct CDR3 sequences, about 17% seen once. Sequenced material: CD4+ T cells from blood. Receptors were obtained from a human donor in good health.

This clonotype has a handful of counts. The chain has TRBV12-3 or TRBV12-4 and TRBJ1-1; D is possibly TRBD1 (6 bases). The CDR3 loop spans 12 amino acids. The V and J ends lost 6 bases and 10 bases respectively, with 15 bases between them. CDR3 amino acids: CASSSGTLAAFF. DNA for the CDR3: TGTGCCAGCAGCAGCGGGACACTTGCAGCTTTCTTT.

Only a few counts were recorded for this clonotype. The genes are TRBV6-6 and TRBJ2-1, with D perhaps TRBD1 or TRBD2 (7 bases each). CDR1 is MNHNY, CDR2 SVGAGI, per germline (reference sequence). V was shortened by 6 bases and J by 1 base, with 19 bases between the two germline ends. There are 17 residues in the CDR3. CDR3 sequence: CASSPGGSGSSYNEQFF. In DNA form, the CDR3 reads TGTGCCAGCAGCCCAGGGGGTAGCGGGTCTTCCTACAATGAGCAGTTCTTC.

This clonotype was detected many times. The chain combines TRBV4-3 with TRBJ1-1; perhaps TRBD1 as D (5 bases). With 1 base removed from V and 1 base from J, the gap between germline ends came to 7 bases. This CDR3 comprises 14 residues. CDR1 is LGHNA, CDR2 YSLEER, per germline. The CDR3 protein is CASSQADRNTEAFF. The CDR3 nucleotides read TGCGCCAGCAGCCAAGCAGACAGGAACACTGAAGCTTTCTTT.

There are many counts of this clonotype. This chain connects TRBV7-9 to TRBJ2-7, with a tentative D call TRBD1 (6 bases). The V end lost 5 bases, the J end lost 1 base, and 18 bases lay between the germline ends. The germline V gene encodes CDR1 SEHNR and CDR2 FQNEAQ (reference sequence). The CDR3 consists of 16 residues. In DNA form, the CDR3 reads TGTGCCAGCAGCGCATTGGACAGCAGAAGGTCCTACGAGCAGTACTTC. Its protein product is CASSALDSRRSYEQYF.

The J gene is TRBJ2-3, the V gene TRBV3-1; D might be TRBD1 or TRBD2, each matching 5 bases. The CDR3 runs to 18 residues. CDR1 is LGHDT, CDR2 YNNKEL, per germline (reference sequence). Between the trimmed V and J ends, which lost 6 bases and 0 bases, there was a span of 22 bases. CDR3 bases: TGTGCCAGCAGTCGAAGGGACCGAACTACCGCTAGCACAGATACGCAGTATTTT. It yields the protein CASSRRDRTTASTDTQYF.

This clonotype was observed at least ten times. The chain employs TRBV6-2 or TRBV6-3 and TRBJ1-1, with a possible D match to TRBD1 (5 bases). Germline V CDR1 and CDR2: MNHEY, SVGEGT. Between the trimmed V and J ends, which lost 1 base and 8 bases, there was a span of 14 bases. This CDR3 has 14 residues. CDR3 sequence reads: CASSYLGPNSEAFF. CDR3 coding DNA: TGTGCCAGCAGTTACTTGGGGCCGAACTCGGAAGCTTTCTTT.

At least ten counts were recorded for this clonotype. The chain uses TRBV7-9 and TRBJ2-3, with D possibly matching TRBD1 (5 bases). Germline assignment: CDR1 SEHNR and CDR2 FQNEAQ (reference sequence). Trimming took off 3 bases at V and 5 bases at J, with 12 bases between the two ends. CDR3 size: 14 residues. Here the CDR3 reads CASSFRQPEDTQYF. The CDR3 DNA follows: TGTGCCAGCAGCTTTAGACAGCCCGAAGATACGCAGTATTTT.

The chain uses TRBV5-1 and TRBJ1-1; TRBD1 agrees at 8 bases. Germline-derived CDR1 and CDR2 are SGHRS and YFSETQ. The junction had 2 bases not matched to a gene; V was cut back by 3 bases and J by 1 base. This CDR3 has 14 residues. DNA for the CDR3: TGCGCCAGCAGCTGGACAGGGAAGAACACTGAAGCTTTCTTT. Its translation is CASSWTGKNTEAFF.

This clonotype showed up just a few times. The chain combines TRBV3-1 with TRBJ2-3; D may be TRBD2 (6 bases). V shed 0 bases and J shed 2 bases, with 15 bases lying between them. The germline gives CDR1 LGHDT, CDR2 YNNKEL (reference sequence). The CDR3 is 17 residues long. CDR3 DNA: TGTGCCAGCAGCCAAGAGTGGGACTCCCGTTTCACAGATACGCAGTATTTT. It specifies CASSQEWDSRFTDTQYF.

This clonotype occurred many times. The chain uses TRBV3-1 and TRBJ2-6; D might be TRBD2 (5 bases). Trimming left V 2 bases short and J 4 bases short, with 12 bases between. Looked up from germline, CDR1 is LGHDT and CDR2 is YNNKEL (reference sequence). The CDR3 has 16 amino acids. In nucleotides, the CDR3 is TGTGCCAGCAGCCAAAAACCAGCGGCGGGGGCCAACGTCCTGACTTTC. As protein: CASSQKPAAGANVLTF.

This clonotype has at least ten counts. The chain is built from TRBV6-6 and TRBJ2-1, with 7 nucleotides matching TRBD2. V shed 5 bases and J 9 bases; nucleotides not matched to a gene: 10. The CDR3 consists of 14 residues. CDR1 MNHNY and CDR2 SVGAGI come from the germline V gene (reference sequence). The CDR3 protein is CASSTPPGGSEQFF. The CDR3 coding sequence is TGTGCCAGCAGTACCCCGCCGGGCGGGAGTGAGCAGTTCTTC.

This clonotype was picked up many times. The chain recombines TRBV14 with TRBJ1-2; D not resolved. With 0 bases removed from V and 3 bases from J, the gap between germline ends came to 11 bases. Germline values: CDR1 SGHDN, CDR2 FVKESK. The CDR3 runs to 15 residues. The CDR3 protein is CASSQDFSGHYGYTF. CDR3 nucleotides: TGTGCCAGCAGCCAAGATTTTTCAGGCCACTATGGCTACACCTTC.

The CDR3 nucleotides read TGTGCCACCAGTGACCGGACAGGGAGGAACGAGCAGTACTTC. Its translation: CATSDRTGRNEQYF. The V gene is TRBV24-1, the J gene TRBJ2-7, with 8 nucleotides matching TRBD1. The trim removed 4 bases at V and 5 bases at J, leaving 6 bases unmatched. CDR1 and CDR2 from the germline V gene are KGHDR and SFDVKD. There are 14 residues in the CDR3.

Ten or more counts support this clonotype. The J gene is TRBJ1-5, the V gene TRBV6-1, with D maybe TRBD1 (5 bases). The CDR3 length is 13 residues. Germline V lookup: CDR1 MNHNS, CDR2 SASEGT. Trimming stripped 6 bases from V and 3 bases from J, with 9 bases between. CDR3 region: CASRDTLNQPQHF. DNA of the CDR3: TGTGCCAGCAGGGACACTCTCAATCAGCCCCAGCATTTT.